What follows are 27 T cell receptor beta chains derived from one specimen sequenced in a study of blood T cell repertoires in COVID-19. Method: immunoSEQ multiplex PCR; TCRdb's copy keeps in-frame clones and lacks some. Among roughly 290,000 clones, roughly nine tenths were seen once, and the ten largest hold 6% to 7%. Sequencing input: PBMCs or T cells enriched from blood (not recorded which). These receptors were collected from a woman aged 35 to 49 who had recovered from COVID-19.

The genes are TRBV7-2 and TRBJ2-3; TRBD1 matches 11 bases. V was clipped by 5 bases and J by 1 base; unmatched bases: 2. This CDR3 is built from 15 residues. Germline V gene lookup returns CDR1 SGHTA and CDR2 FQGNSA. This CDR3 reads CASSPDRGRTDTQYF. The CDR3 bases are TGTGCCAGCAGCCCGGACAGGGGGCGCACAGATACGCAGTATTTT. Full variable domain (missing parts from reference TRBV7-2 and TRBJ2-3): GAGVSQSPSNKVTEKGKDVELRCDPISGHTALYWYRQSLGQGLEFLIYFQGNSAPDKSGLPSDRFSAERTGGSVSTLTIQRTQQEDSAVYLCASSPDRGRTDTQYFGPGTRLTVL.

This chain joins TRBV7-3 and TRBJ1-6; 7 nucleotides line up with TRBD1. The CDR3 covers 15 residues. With 3 bases clipped from V and 8 bases from J, the junction kept 7 bases outside the gene matches. The germline CDR1 and CDR2 sequences are SGHTA and FQGTGA. DNA for the CDR3: TGTGCCAGCAGCTTGGTGACAGGGATAGATTCACCCCTCCACTTT. Translated, it gives CASSLVTGIDSPLHF.

This clone was counted a single time. V usage is TRBV19 and J usage is TRBJ2-1; D may be TRBD2 (5 bases). The germline gives CDR1 LNHDA, CDR2 SQIVND (reference sequence). This CDR3 is built from 14 residues. Trimming took 4 bases from V and 4 from J, leaving 11 bases between them. CDR3 in amino acids: CASSSLGSYNEQFF. DNA for the CDR3: TGTGCCAGTAGTAGTTTGGGGAGTTACAATGAGCAGTTCTTC. The full variable domain, with the rest looked up from reference TRBV19 and TRBJ2-1, is DGGITQSPKYLFRKEGQNVTLSCEQNLNHDAMYWYRQDPGQGLRLIYYSQIVNDFQKGDIAEGYSVSREKKESFPLTVTSAQKNPTAFYLCASSSLGSYNEQFFGPGTRLTVL.

The CDR3 loop reads CASSQPGGASYLDPPEGSYNEQFF. The CDR3 nucleotides are TGCGCCAGCAGTCAACCAGGGGGCGCATCCTACCTGGACCCTCCGGAGGGCTCCTACAATGAGCAGTTCTTC. The chain employs TRBV23-1 and TRBJ2-1, with 8 positions matching TRBD1. TRBV23-1 is classed as an ORF, of uncertain function. The length of the CDR3 is 24 residues. V dropped 2 bases and J dropped 0; count of bases not matched to a gene: 27.

As for this clone: This sample also contains other DNA sequences that code for the same CDR3. CDR3: CASSVGGSSYEQYF. The CDR3 region has the DNA TGTGCCAGCAGCGTAGGAGGGAGTTCCTACGAGCAGTACTTC. V usage is TRBV9 and J usage is TRBJ2-7; D possibly corresponds to TRBD2 (5 bases). Trimming shortened V by 0 bases and J by 1 base, and 8 bases separated the two germline ends. From germline, CDR1 is SGDLS and CDR2 YYNGEE. This CDR3 spans 14 amino acids. Filled out from reference TRBV9 and TRBJ2-7, the complete variable domain reads DSGVTQTPKHLITATGQRVTLRCSPRSGDLSVYWYQQSLDQGLQFLIQYYNGEERAKGNILERFSAQQFPDLHSELNLSSLELGDSALYFCASSVGGSSYEQYFGPGTRLTVT.

A single count supports this clone. Written as DNA, the CDR3 is TGTGCCAGCAGGCTTCAGGTTTCACCCCTCCACTTT. This sequence encodes CASRLQVSPLHF. The genes are TRBV28 and TRBJ1-6; no clear D gene. The V and J ends lost 6 bases and 9 bases respectively, with 9 bases between them. The germline V gene encodes CDR1 MDHEN and CDR2 SYDVKM. CDR3 size: 12 residues.

This clone came up once. The chain has TRBV9 and TRBJ1-1; maybe TRBD1 (5 bases). Germline CDR1 reads SGDLS; CDR2 reads YYNGEE. V dropped 0 bases and J dropped 1 base, with 10 bases sitting between them. The CDR3 is 15 residues long. CDR3 region: CASSVVGGANTEAFF. The CDR3 DNA is TGTGCCAGCAGCGTAGTGGGAGGGGCGAACACTGAAGCTTTCTTT.

The V gene is TRBV27, the J gene TRBJ1-5, with TRBD1 as a possible D gene (5 bases). V lost 6 bases and J 0 bases, leaving 12 bases between the germline ends. This CDR3 region has 15 residues. Germline loops: CDR1 MNHEY, CDR2 SMNVEV (reference sequence). The CDR3 DNA sequence: TGTGCCAGCAGCCTGACAGCCTATAGCAATCAGCCCCAGCATTTT. This sequence encodes CASSLTAYSNQPQHF.

This clone was seen a few times. The chain joins TRBV5-4 to TRBJ1-2, with 8 bases identical to TRBD1. This CDR3 spans 14 amino acids. Germline CDR1 and CDR2: SGHNT and YYREEE (reference sequence). Trimming removed 4 bases from V and 4 bases from J; junction bases left unmatched: 6. The CDR3 DNA reads TGTGCCAGCAGCGTCGGACAGGGCACCTATGGCTACACCTTC. It specifies CASSVGQGTYGYTF.

V and J are TRBV27 and TRBJ1-2; unclear D gene. From germline, CDR1 is MNHEY and CDR2 SMNVEV (reference sequence). The germline V and J ends were trimmed by 5 bases and 4 bases, with 17 bases remaining between them. The CDR3 is made up of 15 amino acids. The CDR3 region has the DNA TGTGCCAGCAGTAATCGACACGGATCAATCTATGGCTACACCTTC. Its protein is CASSNRHGSIYGYTF.

The chain has TRBV15 and TRBJ2-5; D might be TRBD2 (6 bases). The germline V gene encodes CDR1 LNHNV and CDR2 YYDKDF (reference sequence). The ends were cut back, 3 bases at V and 5 bases at J, with 13 bases in the middle. The CDR3 runs to 14 residues. The CDR3 spells CATSRGLNDETQYF. The DNA for the CDR3 is TGTGCCACCAGCAGGGGACTGAATGATGAGACCCAGTACTTC.

The V gene is TRBV6-2 or TRBV6-3, the J gene TRBJ1-1; 7 nucleotides match TRBD1. The V gene's germline CDR1 is MNHEY and CDR2 SVGEGT. The junction had 9 bases not matched to a gene; V was cut back by 5 bases and J by 0 bases. The length of the CDR3 is 16 residues. The CDR3 DNA sequence: TGTGCCAGCAGTCCGCGGGACAGATACGTGAACACTGAAGCTTTCTTT. This sequence encodes CASSPRDRYVNTEAFF.

The chain is built from TRBV24-1 and TRBJ2-3; the D gene is possibly TRBD2 (5 bases). This CDR3 is 15 amino acids long. Germline lookup yields CDR1 KGHDR and CDR2 SFDVKD. Trimming took off 2 bases at V and 1 base at J, with 9 bases between the two ends. DNA of the CDR3: TGTGCCACCAGTGATTCGTTGGAGGGCACAGATACGCAGTATTTT. It encodes CATSDSLEGTDTQYF.

The J gene is TRBJ2-1, the V gene TRBV10-3, with 10 bases that match TRBD2. This CDR3 is 13 amino acids long. CDR1 ENHRY and CDR2 SYGVKD come from the germline V gene. V shed 10 bases and J 8 bases; nucleotides not matched to a gene: 8. The DNA for the CDR3 is TGTGCCACCCTAGCGGGAGAAGGCGATGAGCAGTTCTTC. Residues: CATLAGEGDEQFF.

The chain combines TRBV9 with TRBJ2-6; 8 bases map to TRBD2. V lost 3 bases to trimming and J lost 5 bases; unmatched junction nucleotides: 4. The germline gives CDR1 SGDLS, CDR2 YYNGEE. This CDR3 spans 15 amino acids. CDR3 sequence: CASSGGGLRANVLTF. The CDR3 bases are TGTGCCAGCAGCGGCGGGGGGTTGAGGGCCAACGTCCTGACTTTC.

The chain couples TRBV5-4 to TRBJ2-5; 9 bases fit TRBD2. The V gene's germline CDR1 is SGHNT and CDR2 YYREEE (reference sequence). The CDR3 spans 15 residues. After removal of 0 bases from V and 5 bases from J, the junction contained 5 bases not matched to a gene. CDR3 in amino acids: CASSLGGLALETQYF. The CDR3 DNA sequence: TGTGCCAGCAGCTTGGGGGGACTAGCATTGGAGACCCAGTACTTC.

The rearrangement links TRBV3-1 (or the pseudogene TRBV3-2) to TRBJ2-7; no clear D. The germline CDR1 and CDR2 sequences are LGHDT and YNNKEL (reference sequence). The CDR3 spans 15 residues. The germline V and J ends were trimmed by 1 base and 3 bases, with 13 bases remaining between them. This CDR3 is CASSQVREADYEQYF. CDR3 nucleotide sequence: TGTGCCAGCAGCCAAGTACGTGAGGCCGACTACGAGCAGTACTTC.

The rearrangement joins TRBV5-1 to TRBJ1-4; tentative D call: TRBD1 (6 bases). Trimming shortened V by 0 bases and J by 8 bases, and 11 bases separated the two germline ends. The CDR3 length is 14 residues. The germline gives CDR1 SGHRS, CDR2 YFSETQ. This CDR3 is CASSLDREGEKLFF. The CDR3 coding sequence is TGCGCCAGCAGCTTGGACAGGGAAGGCGAAAAACTGTTTTTT. Using reference TRBV5-1 and TRBJ1-4 for the parts outside the CDR3, the full variable domain is KAGVTQTPRYLIKTRGQQVTLSCSPISGHRSVSWYQQTPGQGLQFLFEYFSETQRNKGNFPGRFSGRQFSNSRSEMNVSTLELGDSALYLCASSLDREGEKLFFGSGTQLSVL.

The J gene is TRBJ2-5, the V gene TRBV18, with 7 bases that match TRBD1. Germline CDR1 KGHSH, CDR2 LQKENI. The CDR3 length is 15 residues. The V gene end was trimmed by 1 base and the J gene end by 1 base; junction bases not matched to a gene: 3. CDR3 nucleotide sequence: TGTGCCAGCTCACCACGGGACAGCTCCCAAGAGACCCAGTACTTC. Residues: CASSPRDSSQETQYF.

This sequence joins TRBV7-9 and TRBJ2-3; 8 nucleotides align to TRBD2. The CDR3 totals 16 residues. CDR1 is SEHNR and CDR2 is FQNEAQ in the germline V gene (reference sequence). Trimming at V came to 5 bases and at J to 4 bases, leaving 11 bases not matched to a gene. The DNA for the CDR3 is TGTGCCAGCAGCGAACCAAGAGCGGGAGCCCCAGATACGCAGTATTTT. Protein: CASSEPRAGAPDTQYF.

This rearrangement joins TRBV7-2 to TRBJ2-1, with D possibly TRBD2 on 6 matching bases. CDR1 and CDR2 (germline): SGHTA, FQGNSA. CDR3 size: 16 residues. The V gene lost 1 base and the J gene lost 1 base, with 11 bases spanning the gap. This CDR3 is CASSLVGSWSYNEQFF. CDR3 sequence (DNA): TGTGCCAGCAGCTTAGTCGGGAGCTGGTCCTACAATGAGCAGTTCTTC.

The V and J genes are TRBV7-2 and TRBJ2-2; possible D gene TRBD2, 5 bases. Trimming took 3 bases from V and 6 from J, leaving 17 bases between them. The CDR3 spans 16 residues. The V gene's germline CDR1 is SGHTA and CDR2 FQGNSA. This CDR3 is CASSLRLPTTAGELFF. CDR3 nucleotides: TGTGCCAGCAGCTTGCGACTACCCACAACCGCCGGGGAGCTGTTTTTT. Based on the CDR3 plus reference TRBV7-2 and TRBJ2-2, the full variable domain is GAGVSQSPSNKVTEKGKDVELRCDPISGHTALYWYRQSLGQGLEFLIYFQGNSAPDKSGLPSDRFSAERTGGSVSTLTIQRTQQEDSAVYLCASSLRLPTTAGELFFGEGSRLTVL.

CDR3 coding DNA: TGTGCCAGCAGCGTAGTTGGCAAAACCCTAGCCAAAAACATTCAGTACTTC. This translates into CASSVVGKTLAKNIQYF. The chain is built from TRBV9 and TRBJ2-4, with D unresolved. The V end lost 0 bases, the J end lost 0 bases, and 13 bases lay between the germline ends. Germline-derived CDR1 and CDR2 are SGDLS and YYNGEE. The CDR3 is 17 amino acids.

The gene calls are TRBV18 and TRBJ1-1, with TRBD1 matching over 7 bases. V dropped 6 bases and J dropped 1; count of bases not matched to a gene: 5. CDR1 KGHSH and CDR2 LQKENI come from the germline V gene. CDR3 size: 14 residues. The DNA for the CDR3 is TGTGCCAGCTCTCTTAGGACAGGGAACACTGAAGCTTTCTTT. This codes for CASSLRTGNTEAFF. Drawing the rest from reference TRBV18 and TRBJ1-1, the complete variable domain is NAGVMQNPRHLVRRRGQEARLRCSPMKGHSHVYWYRQLPEEGLKFMVYLQKENIIDESGMPKERFSAEFPKEGPSILRIQQVVRGDSAAYFCASSLRTGNTEAFFGQGTRLTVV.

The chain recombines TRBV28 with TRBJ1-1; possibly TRBD1 for D (6 bases). The CDR3 loop spans 15 amino acids. The V and J ends lost 10 bases and 1 base respectively, with 19 bases between them. Germline V gene lookup returns CDR1 MDHEN and CDR2 SYDVKM. This chain's CDR3 is CAIARAGAKNTEAFF. The CDR3 region has the DNA TGTGCCATCGCCCGGGCGGGGGCGAAGAACACTGAAGCTTTCTTT.

V and J are TRBV6-5 and TRBJ1-3; TRBD1 aligns across 7 bases. Germline lookup yields CDR1 MNHEY and CDR2 SVGAGI. V shed 6 bases and J 0 bases; nucleotides not matched to a gene: 5. The CDR3 covers 15 residues. The CDR3 is CASSRGTDSGNTIYF. CDR3 DNA: TGTGCCAGCAGCCGCGGGACAGACTCTGGAAACACCATATATTTT.

V usage is TRBV2 and J usage is TRBJ1-6; TRBD1 matches at 7 bases. Germline-derived CDR1 and CDR2 are SNHLY and FYNNEI. Losses at the gene ends were 0 bases for V and 10 bases for J; bases not matched to a gene: 3. This CDR3 contains 14 residues. CDR3 sequence (DNA): TGTGCCAGCAGTGAAGCGCGACAGGGATCACCCCTCCACTTT. Residues: CASSEARQGSPLHF.